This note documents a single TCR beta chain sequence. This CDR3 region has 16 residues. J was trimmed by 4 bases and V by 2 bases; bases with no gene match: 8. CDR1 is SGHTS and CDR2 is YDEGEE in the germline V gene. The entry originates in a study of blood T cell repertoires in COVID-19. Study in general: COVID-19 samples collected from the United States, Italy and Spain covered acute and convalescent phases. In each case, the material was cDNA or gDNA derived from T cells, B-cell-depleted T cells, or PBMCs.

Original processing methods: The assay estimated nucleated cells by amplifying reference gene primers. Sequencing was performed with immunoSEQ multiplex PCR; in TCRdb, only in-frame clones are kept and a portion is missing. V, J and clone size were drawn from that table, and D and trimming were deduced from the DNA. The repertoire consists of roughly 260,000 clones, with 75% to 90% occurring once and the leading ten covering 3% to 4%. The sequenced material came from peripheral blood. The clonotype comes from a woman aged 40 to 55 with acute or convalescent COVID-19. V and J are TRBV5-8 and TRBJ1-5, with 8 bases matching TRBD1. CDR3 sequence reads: CASSFGPDRGNQPQHF. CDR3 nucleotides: TGTGCCAGCAGCTTTGGACCAGACAGGGGAAATCAGCCCCAGCATTTT.